Described below is a single T cell receptor (beta chain) sequence and its context. Its antigen is not identified. The sample comes from a study of metastatic and nonmetastatic thyroid tumors. Study as a whole: Comparative analysis of repertoires was undertaken across blood and tumor or nodule tissue obtained from malignant and benign thyroid patients.

As originally analysed: What underpinned the distant-metastasis classifier for papillary thyroid cancer was the set of CDR3 differences across clinicopathological groups. TCRdb called clones again from the PCR reads with MiXCR. The V and J calls follow TCRdb's processing rather than the paper's. This sample carries 25,000 to 30,000 clones, over 20% of them seen once, and the ten largest clones take about 14%. The CDR3 runs to 15 residues. The germline V gene has CDR1 SGHNT and CDR2 YYREEE (reference sequence). V gave up 4 bases and J gave up 3 bases, with 16 bases separating them. Overall study findings and caveats: Reported TCR beta diversity, measured in blood and tumor, was significantly higher for malignant thyroid tumors than for benign nodules.

Thyroid surgery took place with no prior treatment in any patient. The origin of this receptor is a female donor with papillary thyroid cancer or a benign thyroid nodule (not recorded which). Some clones in this sample may be carry-over from other donors' samples. This sequence joins TRBV5-4 and TRBJ1-2, with no clear D. Sequencing was carried out using blood. For the CDR3, the DNA is TGTGCCAGCAGCCCCCCGGCCCCAAGGGACTATGGCTACACCTTC. Amino acid sequence: CASSPPAPRDYGYTF.